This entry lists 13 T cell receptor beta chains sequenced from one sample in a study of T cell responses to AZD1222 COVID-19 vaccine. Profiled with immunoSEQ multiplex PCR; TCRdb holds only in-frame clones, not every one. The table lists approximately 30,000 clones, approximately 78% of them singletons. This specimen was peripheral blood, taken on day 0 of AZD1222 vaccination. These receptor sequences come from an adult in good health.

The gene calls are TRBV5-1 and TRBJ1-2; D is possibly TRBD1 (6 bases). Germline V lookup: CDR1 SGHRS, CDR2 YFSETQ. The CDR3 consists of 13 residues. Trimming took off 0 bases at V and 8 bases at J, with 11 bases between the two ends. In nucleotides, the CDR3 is TGCGCCAGCAGCTTGGATCAGGGGCGAGGCTACACCTTC. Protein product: CASSLDQGRGYTF.

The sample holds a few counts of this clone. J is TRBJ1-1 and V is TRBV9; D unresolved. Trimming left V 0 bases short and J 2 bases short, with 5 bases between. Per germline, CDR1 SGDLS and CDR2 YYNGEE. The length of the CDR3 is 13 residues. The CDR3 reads CASSVGPNTEAFF. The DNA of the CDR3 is TGTGCCAGCAGCGTAGGCCCCAACACTGAAGCTTTCTTT.

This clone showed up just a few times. Here the CDR3 reads CASSARDSWTHTEAFF. The DNA of the CDR3 is TGTGCCAGCAGCGCCAGGGACAGTTGGACTCACACTGAAGCTTTCTTT. This chain connects TRBV9 to TRBJ1-1, with 7 bases fitting TRBD1. In germline, CDR1 is SGDLS, CDR2 YYNGEE. The V gene end was trimmed by 3 bases and the J gene end by 3 bases; junction bases not matched to a gene: 11. CDR3 length: 16 amino acids. The full variable domain, completed using reference TRBV9 and TRBJ1-1, is DSGVTQTPKHLITATGQRVTLRCSPRSGDLSVYWYQQSLDQGLQFLIQYYNGEERAKGNILERFSAQQFPDLHSELNLSSLELGDSALYFCASSARDSWTHTEAFFGQGTRLTVV.

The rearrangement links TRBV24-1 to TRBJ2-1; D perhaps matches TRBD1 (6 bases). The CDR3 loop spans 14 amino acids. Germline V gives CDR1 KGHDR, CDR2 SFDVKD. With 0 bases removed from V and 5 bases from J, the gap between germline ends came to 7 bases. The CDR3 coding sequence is TGTGCCACCAGTGATTTGCAGGGGAACAATGAGCAGTTCTTC. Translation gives CATSDLQGNNEQFF.

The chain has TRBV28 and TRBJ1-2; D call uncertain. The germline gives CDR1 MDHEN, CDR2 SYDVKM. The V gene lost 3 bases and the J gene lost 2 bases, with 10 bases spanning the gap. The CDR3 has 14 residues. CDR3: CASSLSGENYGYTF. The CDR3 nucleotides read TGTGCCAGCAGTTTGTCGGGAGAAAACTATGGCTACACCTTC.

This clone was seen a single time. The CDR3 here is CATSAPGRLRNQPQHF. CDR3 bases: TGTGCCACCAGTGCCCCGGGCAGGCTACGCAATCAGCCCCAGCATTTT. V usage is TRBV24-1 and J usage is TRBJ1-5; D not resolved. The CDR3 has 16 residues. Trimming pared 5 bases from V and 2 bases from J, leaving 15 bases between. The germline gives CDR1 KGHDR, CDR2 SFDVKD.

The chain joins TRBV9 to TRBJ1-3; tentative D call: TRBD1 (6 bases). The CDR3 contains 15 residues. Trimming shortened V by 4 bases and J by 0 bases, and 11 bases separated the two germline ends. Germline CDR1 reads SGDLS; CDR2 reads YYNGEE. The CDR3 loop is CASSPTGLSGNTIYF. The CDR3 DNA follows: TGTGCCAGCAGCCCGACAGGCCTCTCTGGAAACACCATATATTTT.

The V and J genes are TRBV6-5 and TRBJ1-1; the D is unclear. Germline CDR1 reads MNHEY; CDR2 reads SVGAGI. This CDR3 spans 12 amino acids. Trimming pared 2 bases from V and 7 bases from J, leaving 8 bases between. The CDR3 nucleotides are TGTGCCAGCAGTTACACCTCAGATGAAGCTTTCTTT. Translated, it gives CASSYTSDEAFF.

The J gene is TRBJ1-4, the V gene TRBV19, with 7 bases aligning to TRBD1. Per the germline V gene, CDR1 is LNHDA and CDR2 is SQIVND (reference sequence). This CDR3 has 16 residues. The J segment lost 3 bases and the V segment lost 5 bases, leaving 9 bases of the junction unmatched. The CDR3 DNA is TGTGCCAGTAGTCCCACCCGACAGGGATCTAATGAAAAACTGTTTTTT. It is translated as CASSPTRQGSNEKLFF.

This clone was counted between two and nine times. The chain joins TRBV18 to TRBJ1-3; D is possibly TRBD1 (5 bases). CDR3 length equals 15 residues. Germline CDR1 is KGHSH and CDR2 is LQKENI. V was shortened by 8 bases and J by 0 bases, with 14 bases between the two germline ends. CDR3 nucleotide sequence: TGTGCCAGCCCGAGGGGAGGCGTCTCTGGAAACACCATATATTTT. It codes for CASPRGGVSGNTIYF.

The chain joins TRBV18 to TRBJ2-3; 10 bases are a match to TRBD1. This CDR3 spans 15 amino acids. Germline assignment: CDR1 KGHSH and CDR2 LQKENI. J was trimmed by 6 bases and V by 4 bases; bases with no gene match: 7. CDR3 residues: CASSLRQGAGDTQYF. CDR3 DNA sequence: TGTGCCAGCTCACTTAGACAGGGGGCCGGTGATACGCAGTATTTT.

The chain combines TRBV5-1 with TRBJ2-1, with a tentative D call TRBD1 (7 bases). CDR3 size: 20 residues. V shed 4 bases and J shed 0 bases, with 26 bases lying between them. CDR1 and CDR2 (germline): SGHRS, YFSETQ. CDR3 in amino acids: CASSLAPRGEIILSYNEQFF. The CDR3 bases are TGCGCCAGCAGCCTCGCCCCCAGGGGGGAAATAATACTCTCCTACAATGAGCAGTTCTTC.

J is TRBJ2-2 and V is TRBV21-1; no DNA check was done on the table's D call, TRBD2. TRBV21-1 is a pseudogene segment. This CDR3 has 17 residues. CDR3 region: CASSRGLAGTNTGELFF. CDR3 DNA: TGTGCCAGCAGCAGGGGACTAGCGGGCACGAACACCGGGGAGCTGTTTTTT.